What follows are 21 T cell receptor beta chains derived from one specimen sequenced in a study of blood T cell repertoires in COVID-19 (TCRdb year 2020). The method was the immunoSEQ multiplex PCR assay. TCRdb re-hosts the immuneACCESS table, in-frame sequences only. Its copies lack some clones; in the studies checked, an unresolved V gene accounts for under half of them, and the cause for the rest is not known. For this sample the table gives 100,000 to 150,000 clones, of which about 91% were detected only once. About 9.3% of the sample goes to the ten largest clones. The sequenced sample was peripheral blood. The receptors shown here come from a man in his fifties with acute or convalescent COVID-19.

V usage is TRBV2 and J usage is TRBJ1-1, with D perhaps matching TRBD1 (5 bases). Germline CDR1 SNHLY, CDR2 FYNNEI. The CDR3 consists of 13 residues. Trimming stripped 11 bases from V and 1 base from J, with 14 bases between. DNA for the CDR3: TGTGCCGGGCAGACAGACCAGAACACTGAAGCTTTCTTT. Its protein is CAGQTDQNTEAFF.

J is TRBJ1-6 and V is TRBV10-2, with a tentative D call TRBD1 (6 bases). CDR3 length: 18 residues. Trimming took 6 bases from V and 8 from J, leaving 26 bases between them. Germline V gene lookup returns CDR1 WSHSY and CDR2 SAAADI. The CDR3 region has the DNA TGCGCCAGCAGCTACCGAGTTTTTAAGGGGGTTTTGGATTCACCCCTCCACTTT. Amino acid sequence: CASSYRVFKGVLDSPLHF.

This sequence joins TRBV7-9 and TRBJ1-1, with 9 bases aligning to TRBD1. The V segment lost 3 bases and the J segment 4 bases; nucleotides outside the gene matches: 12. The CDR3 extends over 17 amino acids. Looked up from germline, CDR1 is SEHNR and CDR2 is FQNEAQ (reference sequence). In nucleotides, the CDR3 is TGTGCCAGCAGCTTCCCCTCGACAGGGGGACGGATCACTGAAGCTTTCTTT. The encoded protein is CASSFPSTGGRITEAFF.

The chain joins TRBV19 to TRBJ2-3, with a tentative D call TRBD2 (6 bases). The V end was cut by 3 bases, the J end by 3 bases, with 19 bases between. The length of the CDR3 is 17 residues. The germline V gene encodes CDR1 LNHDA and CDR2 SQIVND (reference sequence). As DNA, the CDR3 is TGTGCCAGTAGTATCAGTCCTCAAGGGAGGAGGACAGATACGCAGTATTTT. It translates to CASSISPQGRRTDTQYF.

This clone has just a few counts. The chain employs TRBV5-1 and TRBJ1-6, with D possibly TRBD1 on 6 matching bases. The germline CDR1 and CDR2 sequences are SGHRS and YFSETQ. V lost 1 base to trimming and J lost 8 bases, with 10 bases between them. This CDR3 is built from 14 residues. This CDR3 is CASSLRGGDSPLHF. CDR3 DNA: TGCGCCAGCAGCTTGAGAGGGGGGGATTCACCCCTCCACTTT.

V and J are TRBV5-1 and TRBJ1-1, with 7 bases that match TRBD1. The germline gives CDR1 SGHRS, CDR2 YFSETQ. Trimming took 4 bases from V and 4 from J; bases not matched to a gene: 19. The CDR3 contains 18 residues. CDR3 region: CASSTGRLTPGGLTEAFF. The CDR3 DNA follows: TGCGCCAGCAGCACAGGCCGCCTCACTCCAGGGGGGCTCACTGAAGCTTTCTTT.

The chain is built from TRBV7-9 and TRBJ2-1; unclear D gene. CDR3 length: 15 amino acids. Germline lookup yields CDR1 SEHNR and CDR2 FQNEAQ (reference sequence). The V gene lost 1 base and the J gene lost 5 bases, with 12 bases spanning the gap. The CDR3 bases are TGTGCCAGCAGCTTAGGCCGAAGCCCCCACAATGAGCAGTTCTTC. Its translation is CASSLGRSPHNEQFF.

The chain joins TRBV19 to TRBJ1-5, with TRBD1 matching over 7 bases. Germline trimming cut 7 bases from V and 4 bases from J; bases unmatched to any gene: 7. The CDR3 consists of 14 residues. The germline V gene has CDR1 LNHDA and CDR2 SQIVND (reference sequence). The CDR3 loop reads CASTDRATNQPQHF. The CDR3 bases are TGTGCCAGTACCGACAGGGCGACAAATCAGCCCCAGCATTTT.

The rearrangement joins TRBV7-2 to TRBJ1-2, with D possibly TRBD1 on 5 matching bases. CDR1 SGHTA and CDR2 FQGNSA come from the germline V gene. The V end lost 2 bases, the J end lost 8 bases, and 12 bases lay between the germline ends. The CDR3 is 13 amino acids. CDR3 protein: CASSLRRVYGYTF. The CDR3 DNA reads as TGTGCCAGCAGCTTACGCAGGGTGTACGGCTACACCTTC.

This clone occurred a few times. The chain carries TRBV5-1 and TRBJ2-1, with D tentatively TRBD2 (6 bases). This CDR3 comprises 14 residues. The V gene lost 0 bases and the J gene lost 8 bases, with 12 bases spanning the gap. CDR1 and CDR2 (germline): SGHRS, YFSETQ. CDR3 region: CASSLAAEGDEQFF. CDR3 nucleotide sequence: TGCGCCAGCAGCTTGGCGGCGGAGGGTGATGAGCAGTTCTTC.

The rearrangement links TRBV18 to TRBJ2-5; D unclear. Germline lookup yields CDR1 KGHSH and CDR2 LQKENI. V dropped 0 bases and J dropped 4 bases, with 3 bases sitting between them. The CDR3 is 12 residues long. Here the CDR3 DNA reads TGTGCCAGCTCACCACCTATAGAGACCCAGTACTTC. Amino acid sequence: CASSPPIETQYF.

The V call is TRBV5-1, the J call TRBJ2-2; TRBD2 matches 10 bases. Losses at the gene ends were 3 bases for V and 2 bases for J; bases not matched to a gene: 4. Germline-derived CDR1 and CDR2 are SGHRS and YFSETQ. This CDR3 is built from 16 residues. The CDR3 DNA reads TGCGCCAGCAGCTATGGACTAGCGGTAAACACCGGGGAGCTGTTTTTT. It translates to CASSYGLAVNTGELFF.

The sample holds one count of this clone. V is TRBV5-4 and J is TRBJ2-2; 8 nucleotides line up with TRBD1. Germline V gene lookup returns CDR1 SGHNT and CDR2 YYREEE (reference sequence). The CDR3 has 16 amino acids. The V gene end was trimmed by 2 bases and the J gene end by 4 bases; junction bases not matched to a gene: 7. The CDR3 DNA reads TGTGCCAGCAGCTTAGCCGGGACAGGTATCACCGGGGAGCTGTTTTTT. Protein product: CASSLAGTGITGELFF. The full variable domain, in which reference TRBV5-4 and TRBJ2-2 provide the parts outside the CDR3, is ETGVTQSPTHLIKTRGQQVTLRCSSQSGHNTVSWYQQALGQGPQFIFQYYREEENGRGNFPPRFSGLQFPNYSSELNVNALELDDSALYLCASSLAGTGITGELFFGEGSRLTVL.

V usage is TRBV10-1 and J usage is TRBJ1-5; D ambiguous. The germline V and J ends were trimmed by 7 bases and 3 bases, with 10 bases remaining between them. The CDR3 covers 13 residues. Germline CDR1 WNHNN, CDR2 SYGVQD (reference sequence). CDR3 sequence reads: CASIASSNQPQHF. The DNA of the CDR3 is TGCGCCAGCATTGCGAGTTCCAATCAGCCCCAGCATTTT.

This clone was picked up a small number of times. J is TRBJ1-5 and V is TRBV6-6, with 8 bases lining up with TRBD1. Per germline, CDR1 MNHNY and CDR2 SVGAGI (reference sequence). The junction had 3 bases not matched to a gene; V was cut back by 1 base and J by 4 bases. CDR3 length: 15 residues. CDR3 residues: CASSYFGTGNQPQHF. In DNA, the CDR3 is TGTGCCAGCAGTTACTTCGGGACAGGTAATCAGCCCCAGCATTTT.

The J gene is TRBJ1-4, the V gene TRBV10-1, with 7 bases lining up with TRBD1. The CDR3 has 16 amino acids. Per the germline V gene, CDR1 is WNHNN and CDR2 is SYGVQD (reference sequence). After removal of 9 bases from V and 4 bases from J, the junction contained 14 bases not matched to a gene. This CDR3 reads CASRGLANTDNEKLFF. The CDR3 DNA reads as TGCGCCAGTAGGGGGCTTGCAAACACGGATAATGAAAAACTGTTTTTT.

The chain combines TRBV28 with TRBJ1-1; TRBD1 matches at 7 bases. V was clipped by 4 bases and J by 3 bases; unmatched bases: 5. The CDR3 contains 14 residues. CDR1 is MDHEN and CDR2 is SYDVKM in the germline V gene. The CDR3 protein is CASSSGTAYTEAFF. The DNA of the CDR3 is TGTGCCAGCAGTTCGGGGACAGCTTACACTGAAGCTTTCTTT.

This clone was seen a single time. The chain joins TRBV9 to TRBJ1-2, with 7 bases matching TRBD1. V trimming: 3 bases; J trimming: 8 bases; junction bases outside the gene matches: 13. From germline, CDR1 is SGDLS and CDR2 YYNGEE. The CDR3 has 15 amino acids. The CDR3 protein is CASSDRGVDSRGYTF. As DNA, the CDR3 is TGTGCCAGCAGCGACAGGGGCGTCGATTCGCGGGGCTACACCTTC.

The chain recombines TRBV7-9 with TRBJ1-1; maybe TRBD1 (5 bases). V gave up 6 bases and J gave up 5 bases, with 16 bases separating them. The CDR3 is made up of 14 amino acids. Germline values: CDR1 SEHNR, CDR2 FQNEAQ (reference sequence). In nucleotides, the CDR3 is TGTGCCAGCAGACAAGATGGGGCAGTGACTGAAGCTTTCTTT. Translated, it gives CASRQDGAVTEAFF.

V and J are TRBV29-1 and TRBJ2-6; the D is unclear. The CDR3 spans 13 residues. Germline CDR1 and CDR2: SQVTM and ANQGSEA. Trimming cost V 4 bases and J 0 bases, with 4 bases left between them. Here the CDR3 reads CSVASSGANVLTF. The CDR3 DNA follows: TGCAGCGTTGCTAGCTCTGGGGCCAACGTCCTGACTTTC.

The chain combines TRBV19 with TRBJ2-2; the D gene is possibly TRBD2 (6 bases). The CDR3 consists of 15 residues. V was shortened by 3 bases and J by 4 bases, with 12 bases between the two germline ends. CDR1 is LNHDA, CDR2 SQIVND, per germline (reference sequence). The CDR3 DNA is TGTGCCAGTAGTATCGTGTCGGGGGTCACCGGGGAGCTGTTTTTT. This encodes CASSIVSGVTGELFF.